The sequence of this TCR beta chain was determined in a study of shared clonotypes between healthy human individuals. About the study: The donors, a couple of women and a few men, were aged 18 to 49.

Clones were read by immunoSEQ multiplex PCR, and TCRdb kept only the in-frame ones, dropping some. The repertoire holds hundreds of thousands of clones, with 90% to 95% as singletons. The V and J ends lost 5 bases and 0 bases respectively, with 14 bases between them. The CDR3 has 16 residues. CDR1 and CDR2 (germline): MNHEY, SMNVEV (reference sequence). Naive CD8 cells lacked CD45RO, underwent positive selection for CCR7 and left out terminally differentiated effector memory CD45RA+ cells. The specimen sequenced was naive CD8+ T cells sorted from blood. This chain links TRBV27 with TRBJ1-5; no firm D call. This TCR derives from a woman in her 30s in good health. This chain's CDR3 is CASSRGPGYSNQPQHF. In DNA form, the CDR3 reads TGTGCCAGCAGTCGCGGACCTGGGTATAGCAATCAGCCCCAGCATTTT.